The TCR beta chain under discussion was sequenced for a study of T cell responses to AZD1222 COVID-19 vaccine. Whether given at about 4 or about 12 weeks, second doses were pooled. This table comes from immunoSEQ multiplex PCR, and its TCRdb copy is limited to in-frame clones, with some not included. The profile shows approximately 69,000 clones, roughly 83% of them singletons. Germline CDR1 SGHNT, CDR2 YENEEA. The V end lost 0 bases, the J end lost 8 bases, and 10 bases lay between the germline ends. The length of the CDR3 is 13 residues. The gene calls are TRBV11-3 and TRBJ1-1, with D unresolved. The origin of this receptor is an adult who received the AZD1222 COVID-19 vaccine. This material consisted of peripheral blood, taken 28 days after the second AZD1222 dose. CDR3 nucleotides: TGTGCCAGCAGCTTAGATCGAGGCAGAGAAGCTTTCTTT. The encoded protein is CASSLDRGREAFF.